A single TCR beta chain is shown here with its context. In TCRdb, the 5' RACE reads were re-called with MiXCR into one record per CDR3 protein. The table has around 310,000 distinct CDR3 sequences, under 5% seen once. This entry comes from a study of T cells after yellow fever vaccination. Germline assignment: CDR1 MNHEY and CDR2 SVGAGI. With V trimmed by 5 bases and J by 2 bases, 8 bases remained unmatched. The CDR3 contains 15 residues. The chain has TRBV6-5 and TRBJ1-2, with 7 bases identical to TRBD1. The source is a man younger than 30 who received the YFV17D yellow fever vaccine. This specimen consisted of PBMCs, obtained 5 days after the yellow fever booster vaccination. The CDR3 nucleotides are TGTGCCAGCAGTGAAGACAGGGCTCGAAACTATGGCTACACCTTC. Encoded protein: CASSEDRARNYGYTF.